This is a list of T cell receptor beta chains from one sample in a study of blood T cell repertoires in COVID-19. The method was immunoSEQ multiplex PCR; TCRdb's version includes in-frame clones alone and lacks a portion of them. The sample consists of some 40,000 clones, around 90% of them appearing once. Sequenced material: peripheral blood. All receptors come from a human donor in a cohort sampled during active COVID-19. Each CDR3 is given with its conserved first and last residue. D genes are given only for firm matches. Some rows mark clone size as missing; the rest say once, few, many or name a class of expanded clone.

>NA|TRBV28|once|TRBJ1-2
CASSPFDLFQGNYGYTF
TGTGCCAGCAGCCCTTTCGACCTCTTCCAGGGGAACTATGGCTACACCTTC
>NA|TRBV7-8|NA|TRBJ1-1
CASSRLETEAFF
TGTGCCAGCAGTCGTCTGGAGACTGAAGCTTTCTTT
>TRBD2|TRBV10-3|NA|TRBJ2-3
CAISEISGRGGGTQYF
TGTGCCATCAGTGAAATTAGCGGGAGAGGGGGAGGTACGCAGTATTTT
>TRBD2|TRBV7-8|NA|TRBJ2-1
CASSSRTSSYNEQFF
TGTGCCAGCAGCTCCCGGACTAGCAGCTACAATGAGCAGTTCTTC
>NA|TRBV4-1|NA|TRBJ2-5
CASSQDESSGGTQYF
TGCGCCAGCAGCCAAGATGAATCCTCCGGGGGGACCCAGTACTTC
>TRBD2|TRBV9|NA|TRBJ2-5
CASSVASGEVETQYF
TGTGCCAGCAGCGTAGCCAGCGGGGAGGTTGAGACCCAGTACTTC
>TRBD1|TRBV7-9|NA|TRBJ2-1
CASSAGQAPNNEQFF
TGTGCCAGCAGCGCGGGACAGGCTCCGAACAATGAGCAGTTCTTC
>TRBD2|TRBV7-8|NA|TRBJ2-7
CASSSTSGRASEYF
TGTGCCAGCAGCTCGACTAGCGGGAGGGCCTCGGAGTACTTC
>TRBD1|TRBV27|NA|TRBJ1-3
CASSLTGVGNTIYF
TGTGCCAGCAGTTTAACAGGGGTCGGAAACACCATATATTTT
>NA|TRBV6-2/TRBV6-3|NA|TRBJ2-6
CASSYTSSGANVLTF
TGTGCCAGCAGTTACACGAGCTCTGGGGCCAACGTCCTGACTTTC
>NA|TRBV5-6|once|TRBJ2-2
CASSLTGKFNTGELFF
TGTGCCAGCAGCTTGACAGGGAAATTCAACACCGGGGAGCTGTTTTTT
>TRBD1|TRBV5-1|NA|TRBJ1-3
CASSLAGQGALISGNTIYF
TGCGCCAGCAGCTTGGCCGGGCAGGGGGCCCTTATCTCTGGAAACACCATATATTTT
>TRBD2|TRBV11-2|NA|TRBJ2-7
CASSLVWREGDEQYF
TGTGCCAGCAGCTTAGTCTGGCGGGAGGGCGACGAGCAGTACTTC
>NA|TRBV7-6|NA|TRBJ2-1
CASSLEYRVAYNEQFF
TGTGCCAGCAGCTTAGAGTACAGGGTGGCCTACAATGAGCAGTTCTTC
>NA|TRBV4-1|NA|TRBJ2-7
CASSQVDLLPSGSEQYF
TGCGCCAGCAGCCAAGTAGATTTACTACCGTCCGGTTCGGAGCAGTACTTC
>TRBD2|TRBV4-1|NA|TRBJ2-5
CASSQLAGGETQYF
TGCGCCAGCAGCCAACTAGCGGGGGGTGAGACCCAGTACTTC
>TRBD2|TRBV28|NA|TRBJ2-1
CASNIAGGRYNEQFF
TGTGCCAGCAACATAGCGGGAGGAAGGTACAATGAGCAGTTCTTC
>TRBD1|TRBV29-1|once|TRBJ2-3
CSAKGGQGADTQYF
TGCAGCGCCAAAGGAGGACAGGGGGCAGATACGCAGTATTTT
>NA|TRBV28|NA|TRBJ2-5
CASSSTDIQETQYF
TGTGCCAGCAGCTCGACAGATATCCAAGAGACCCAGTACTTC
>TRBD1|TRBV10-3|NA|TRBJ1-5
CATGQADQPQHF
TGTGCCACAGGACAGGCGGATCAGCCCCAGCATTTT
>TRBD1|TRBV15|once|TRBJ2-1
CATSREAGGSYNEQFF
TGTGCCACCAGCAGAGAGGCAGGGGGTTCCTACAATGAGCAGTTCTTC
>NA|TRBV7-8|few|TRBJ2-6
CASSLVRVGANVLTF
TGTGCCAGCAGCTTAGTCAGGGTTGGGGCCAACGTCCTGACTTTC
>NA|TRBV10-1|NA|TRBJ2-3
CASSDFSSTDTQYF
TGCGCCAGCAGTGATTTTAGTAGCACAGATACGCAGTATTTT
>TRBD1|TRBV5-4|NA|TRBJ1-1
CASSSGQGRTYTEAFF
TGTGCCAGCAGCTCGGGACAGGGGCGAACATACACTGAAGCTTTCTTT
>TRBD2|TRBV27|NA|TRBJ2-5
CASSPGTSGKVQETQYF
TGTGCCAGCAGTCCCGGGACTAGCGGGAAGGTCCAAGAGACCCAGTACTTC
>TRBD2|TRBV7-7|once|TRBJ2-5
CASSSRGSGRAGETQYF
TGTGCCAGCAGCTCCCGGGGTAGCGGGAGGGCCGGAGAGACCCAGTACTTC
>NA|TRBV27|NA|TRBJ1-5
CASSFYSNQPQHF
TGTGCCAGCAGTTTCTATAGCAATCAGCCCCAGCATTTT
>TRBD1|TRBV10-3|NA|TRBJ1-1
CAMTWGQENTEAFF
TGTGCCATGACCTGGGGACAGGAGAACACTGAAGCTTTCTTT
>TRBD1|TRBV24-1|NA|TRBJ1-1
CATSNRGTEAFF
TGTGCCACCAGTAACAGGGGCACTGAAGCTTTCTTT
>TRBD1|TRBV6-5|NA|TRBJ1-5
CASEQGTGNQPQHF
TGTGCCAGCGAACAGGGGACGGGCAATCAGCCCCAGCATTTT
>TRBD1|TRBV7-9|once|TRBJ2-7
CASSLDRGEQYF
TGTGCCAGCAGCTTAGACAGGGGCGAGCAGTACTTC
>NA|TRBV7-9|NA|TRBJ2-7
CASTGGLNYEQYF
TGTGCCAGCACGGGTGGCTTGAACTACGAGCAGTACTTC
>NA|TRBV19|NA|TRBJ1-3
CASSMTGGAGNTIYF
TGTGCCAGTAGTATGACCGGGGGGGCTGGAAACACCATATATTTT
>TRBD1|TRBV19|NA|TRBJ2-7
CASRTTFQGALYF
TGTGCCAGTAGGACCACGTTTCAGGGGGCTTTGTACTTC
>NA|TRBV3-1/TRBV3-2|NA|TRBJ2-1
CASSQAQKSYNEQFF
TGTGCCAGCAGCCAAGCCCAGAAGTCCTACAATGAGCAGTTCTTC
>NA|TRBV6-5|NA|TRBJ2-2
CASSSDTGELFF
TGTGCCAGCAGTTCCGACACCGGGGAGCTGTTTTTT
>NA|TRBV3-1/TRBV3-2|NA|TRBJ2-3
CASSRGRGYYTDTQYF
TGTGCCAGCAGCCGGGGCAGGGGTTATTACACAGATACGCAGTATTTT
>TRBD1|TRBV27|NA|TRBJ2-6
CASRAGGSSGANVLTF
TGTGCCAGCCGGGCAGGGGGAAGCTCTGGGGCCAACGTCCTGACTTTC
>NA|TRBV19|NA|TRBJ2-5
CASSRGQWVQETQYF
TGTGCCAGTAGTCGCGGCCAGTGGGTGCAAGAGACCCAGTACTTC
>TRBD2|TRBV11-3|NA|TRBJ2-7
CASSDSGTSSLPLWEQYF
TGTGCCAGCAGCGATTCCGGGACTAGCTCCCTACCGCTGTGGGAGCAGTACTTC
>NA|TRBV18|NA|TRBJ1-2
CASSTDSYGYTF
TGTGCCAGCTCAACAGACAGCTATGGCTACACCTTC
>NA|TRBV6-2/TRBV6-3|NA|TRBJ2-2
CASSYRRGLSANTGELFF
TGTGCCAGCAGTTACAGGAGGGGGCTTTCCGCGAACACCGGGGAGCTGTTTTTT
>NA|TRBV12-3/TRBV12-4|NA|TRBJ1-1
CASSLGGEAFF
TGTGCCAGCAGTTTAGGGGGGGAGGCTTTCTTT
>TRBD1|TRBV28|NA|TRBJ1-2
CASSILGQGLGGYTF
TGTGCCAGCAGTATCCTAGGACAGGGTCTAGGTGGCTACACCTTC
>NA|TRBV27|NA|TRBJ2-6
CASSSVGQTSGANVLTF
TGTGCCAGCAGTTCTGTCGGACAGACCTCTGGGGCCAACGTCCTGACTTTC
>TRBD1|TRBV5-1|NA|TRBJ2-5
CASSLFGQGAQETQYF
TGCGCCAGCAGCTTGTTTGGACAGGGGGCGCAAGAGACCCAGTACTTC
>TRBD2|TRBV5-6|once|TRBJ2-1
CASSTWTSGEHPEQFF
TGTGCCAGCAGCACCTGGACTAGCGGGGAACATCCTGAGCAGTTCTTC
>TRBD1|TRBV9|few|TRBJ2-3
CASSVRTGISTDTQYF
TGTGCCAGCAGCGTGAGGACAGGCATTTCCACAGATACGCAGTATTTT